This T cell receptor beta chain was identified during a study of T cell repertoires in cytomegalovirus infection. Study-level background: CMV epitopes, recently identified HLA-C-restricted and well-studied HLA-B-restricted, were used. CMV infection and matching HLA type were both indicated by public TCR beta signatures.

There are a few counts of this clonotype. Its antigen remains unknown. Study findings and constraints: In two of eight donors, the top clonotype was HLA-C-restricted CMV-specific.

In TCRdb, the reads were re-called with MiXCR into one record per CDR3 protein. The profile shows 700,000 to 900,000 distinct CDR3 sequences, just under 30% of them singletons. The material was cultured CD8+ T cells from PBMCs, obtained from culture after CMV antigen stimulation. The TCR was taken from a human donor in good health (CMV status not recorded). Some clones in this sample may be carry-over from other donors' samples.

Here the CDR3 reads CASSPQRHRVSTDTQYF. CDR3 DNA: TGTGCCAGCAGTCCCCAGCGACACAGGGTTAGCACAGATACGCAGTATTTT. V and J are TRBV12-3 or TRBV12-4 and TRBJ2-3; weak D call: TRBD1 (6 bases). The CDR3 covers 17 residues. V dropped 5 bases and J dropped 0 bases, with 18 bases sitting between them.